The clone carrying this T cell receptor (beta chain) was counted at least ten times. Its antigen is not identified. The data were taken from a study of T-cell reconstitution after alpha-beta-depleted transplantation in children. Study results and limitations: T-cell counts and diversity were attributed mostly to newly produced T cells one year after transplant. Several patients had high TCRbeta diversity at day 60; it came from surviving recipient T cells and thymic progenitors. By about two months after transplant, alpha-beta T cells reportedly arose from several hundred graft clones that had expanded.

Researchers prepared the TCRbeta library using unique molecular identifiers, the study reports. One entry per CDR3 protein, called by TCRdb with MiXCR from the PCR reads. The sample holds 450,000 to 600,000 distinct CDR3 sequences, approximately 13% seen once. The CDR3 is 16 amino acids. Germline V CDR1 and CDR2: SGHRS, YFSETQ. V was shortened by 0 bases and J by 5 bases, with 14 bases between the two germline ends. The material was PBMCs, mostly from graft donor cells, obtained 360 days after TCRalphabeta/CD19-depleted stem cell transplant. This receptor was identified in a male patient between 5 and 17 years old who had a stem cell transplant for acute myeloid leukemia, so the T cells may come from the graft donor. V gene TRBV5-1 combines with J gene TRBJ2-2; D remains unclear. CDR3 in DNA: TGCGCCAGCAGCTTGGGCCTTAGGGAACGGACCGGGGAGCTGTTTTTT. This codes for CASSLGLRERTGELFF.